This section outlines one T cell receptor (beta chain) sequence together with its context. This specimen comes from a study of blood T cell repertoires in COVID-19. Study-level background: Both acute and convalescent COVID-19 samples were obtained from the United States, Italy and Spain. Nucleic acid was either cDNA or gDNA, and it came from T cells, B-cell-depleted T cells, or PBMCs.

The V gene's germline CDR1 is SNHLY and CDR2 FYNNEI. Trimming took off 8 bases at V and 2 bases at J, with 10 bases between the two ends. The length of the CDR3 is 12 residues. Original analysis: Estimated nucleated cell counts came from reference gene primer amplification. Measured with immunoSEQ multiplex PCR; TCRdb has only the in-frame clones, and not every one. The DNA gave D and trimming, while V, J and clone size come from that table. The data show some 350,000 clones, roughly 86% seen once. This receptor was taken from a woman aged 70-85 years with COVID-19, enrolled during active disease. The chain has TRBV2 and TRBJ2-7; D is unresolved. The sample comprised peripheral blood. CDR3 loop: CASRGLTYEQYF. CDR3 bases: TGTGCCAGCCGAGGCCTTACCTACGAGCAGTACTTC.